This T cell receptor (beta chain) was recovered during a study of CD8 T cells in ankylosing spondylitis. Study observations and caveats: Researchers reportedly found disease-linked clones significantly enriched in matched ankylosing spondylitis synovial fluid. A motif of 7 or 8 highly homologous TCR beta variants was seen as apparently characteristic of ankylosing spondylitis blood.

As for this clonotype: Its antigen is not identified.

With molecular barcodes, quantitative 5'-RACE was used to make the TCR beta libraries. TCRdb re-derived calls from the 5' RACE reads in MiXCR, one entry per CDR3 protein. The repertoire holds a few hundred thousand distinct CDR3 sequences, with roughly 12% as singletons. CDR3 length: 13 amino acids. V lost 6 bases and J lost 8, with 13 bases in between. This clonotype was obtained from a male donor with ankylosing spondylitis. What was sequenced was blood, either unsorted or a sorted T cell fraction (not recorded which). The chain links TRBV12-3 or TRBV12-4 to TRBJ1-4, with D possibly TRBD1 on 5 matching bases. The CDR3 DNA sequence: TGTGCCAGCAGCAGACAGATTGGGGAAAAACTGTTTTTT. Residues: CASSRQIGEKLFF.